Listed below are T cell receptor beta chains from one sample, sequenced in a study of identifying expanded T cells in peripheral blood. The protocol was immunoSEQ multiplex PCR, while the TCRdb copy is restricted to in-frame clones and leaves out a portion. The sample comprises about 90,000 clones, 88% of which are singletons, and 4.5% to 7% rests with the top ten. The sample taken for sequencing was blood. These receptors all come from a person aged 18 to 75 in good health. Both conserved end residues are part of each CDR3. The order of the fields is J gene, CDR3 length, D gene, V gene, CDR3 protein. The D gene is left open where the match is weak.

j_call: TRBJ2-7
cdr3_length: 11
d_call: .
v_call: TRBV6-5
cdr3_aa: CASSYAYEQYF

j_call: TRBJ1-5
cdr3_length: 19
d_call: TRBD1
v_call: TRBV7-9
cdr3_aa: CASSLGERGQVGSNQPQHF

j_call: TRBJ1-1
cdr3_length: 14
d_call: TRBD1
v_call: TRBV18
cdr3_aa: CASSSGTVNTEAFF

j_call: TRBJ1-2
cdr3_length: 14
d_call: TRBD1
v_call: TRBV2
cdr3_aa: CASTMDRASGGYTF

j_call: TRBJ2-7
cdr3_length: 14
d_call: .
v_call: TRBV18
cdr3_aa: CASSSVDRSGEQYF

j_call: TRBJ1-1
cdr3_length: 11
d_call: .
v_call: TRBV9
cdr3_aa: CASSGGAEAFF

j_call: TRBJ1-1
cdr3_length: 16
d_call: .
v_call: TRBV25-1
cdr3_aa: CASSSPLWGGNTEAFF

j_call: TRBJ2-5
cdr3_length: 15
d_call: .
v_call: TRBV5-1
cdr3_aa: CASSLNAGLGETQYF

j_call: TRBJ2-2
cdr3_length: 16
d_call: TRBD2
v_call: TRBV6-6
cdr3_aa: CASSPAGVLNTGELFF

j_call: TRBJ1-2
cdr3_length: 13
d_call: .
v_call: TRBV5-1
cdr3_aa: CASSLQGQDGYTF

j_call: TRBJ2-2
cdr3_length: 15
d_call: TRBD1
v_call: TRBV10-3
cdr3_aa: CAISESQGASGELFF

j_call: TRBJ2-7
cdr3_length: 15
d_call: .
v_call: TRBV14
cdr3_aa: CASSPHPGTNYEQYF

j_call: TRBJ1-6
cdr3_length: 15
d_call: .
v_call: TRBV7-9
cdr3_aa: CASSPGGLSNSPLHF

j_call: TRBJ1-2
cdr3_length: 14
d_call: .
v_call: TRBV10-3
cdr3_aa: CAIIRTPTGYGYTF

j_call: TRBJ2-1
cdr3_length: 17
d_call: TRBD2
v_call: TRBV7-6
cdr3_aa: CASSPETSGASYNEQFF

j_call: TRBJ2-4
cdr3_length: 17
d_call: .
v_call: TRBV5-4
cdr3_aa: CASSKEQGLLAKNIQYF

j_call: TRBJ2-7
cdr3_length: 12
d_call: .
v_call: TRBV21-1
cdr3_aa: CATLTKSYEQYF

j_call: TRBJ2-5
cdr3_length: 14
d_call: .
v_call: TRBV28
cdr3_aa: CASSPGQTKETQYF

j_call: TRBJ2-7
cdr3_length: 14
d_call: TRBD2
v_call: TRBV10-3
cdr3_aa: CAIRSGGLSYEQYF

j_call: TRBJ1-5
cdr3_length: 16
d_call: .
v_call: TRBV27
cdr3_aa: CASSATTGNGNQPQHF

j_call: TRBJ1-2
cdr3_length: 15
d_call: .
v_call: TRBV7-9
cdr3_aa: CASSLKSDINYGYTF

j_call: TRBJ2-7
cdr3_length: 13
d_call: TRBD1
v_call: TRBV6-6
cdr3_aa: CASSYTTGGEQYF

j_call: TRBJ1-5
cdr3_length: 15
d_call: .
v_call: TRBV11-2
cdr3_aa: CASSSGAGSYQPQHF

j_call: TRBJ1-5
cdr3_length: 15
d_call: .
v_call: TRBV27
cdr3_aa: CASSPGTASNQPQHF

j_call: TRBJ2-5
cdr3_length: 15
d_call: TRBD2
v_call: TRBV7-9
cdr3_aa: CASSLLAGVQETQYF

j_call: TRBJ2-3
cdr3_length: 13
d_call: TRBD1
v_call: TRBV28
cdr3_aa: CASRRQGQNTQYF

j_call: TRBJ2-7
cdr3_length: 14
d_call: TRBD2
v_call: TRBV7-9
cdr3_aa: CASSSSGSSHEQYF

j_call: TRBJ2-3
cdr3_length: 12
d_call: .
v_call: TRBV18
cdr3_aa: CASSPESDTQYF

j_call: TRBJ2-3
cdr3_length: 20
d_call: TRBD1
v_call: TRBV4-3
cdr3_aa: CASSQGVGAGTDPSTDTQYF

j_call: TRBJ1-2
cdr3_length: 14
d_call: .
v_call: TRBV2
cdr3_aa: CASTGVSAGAPDLF

j_call: TRBJ1-2
cdr3_length: 12
d_call: .
v_call: TRBV9
cdr3_aa: CASSAQADGYTF

j_call: TRBJ1-5
cdr3_length: 13
d_call: .
v_call: TRBV5-1
cdr3_aa: CASSLGQGQPQHF

j_call: TRBJ1-4
cdr3_length: 14
d_call: TRBD1
v_call: TRBV6-5
cdr3_aa: CASSPGTGNEKLFF

j_call: TRBJ2-1
cdr3_length: 16
d_call: TRBD2
v_call: TRBV5-1
cdr3_aa: CASSLVLAGGPGEQFF

j_call: TRBJ2-7
cdr3_length: 14
d_call: .
v_call: TRBV2
cdr3_aa: CASSEVAGLDEQYF

j_call: TRBJ1-2
cdr3_length: 15
d_call: .
v_call: TRBV6-1
cdr3_aa: CASSVRGWDHYGYTF

j_call: TRBJ1-5
cdr3_length: 13
d_call: .
v_call: TRBV4-2
cdr3_aa: CASSQDLVQPQHF

j_call: TRBJ2-7
cdr3_length: 14
d_call: TRBD1
v_call: TRBV5-6
cdr3_aa: CASSSRDRGYEQYF

j_call: TRBJ1-1
cdr3_length: 14
d_call: TRBD1
v_call: TRBV4-1
cdr3_aa: CASGQGAGRTEAFF

j_call: TRBJ2-7
cdr3_length: 20
d_call: TRBD2
v_call: TRBV7-2
cdr3_aa: CASSLAPGGVPLAGNYEQYF

j_call: TRBJ1-5
cdr3_length: 16
d_call: .
v_call: TRBV4-1
cdr3_aa: CASSQAGGLSNQPQHF

j_call: TRBJ2-7
cdr3_length: 16
d_call: .
v_call: TRBV11-2
cdr3_aa: CASSQELGGQSYEQYF

j_call: TRBJ2-3
cdr3_length: 14
d_call: .
v_call: TRBV2
cdr3_aa: CASRDRTGTDTQYF

j_call: TRBJ1-4
cdr3_length: 16
d_call: TRBD1
v_call: TRBV11-2
cdr3_aa: CASSRDRGGTNEKLFF

j_call: TRBJ2-1
cdr3_length: 13
d_call: .
v_call: TRBV19
cdr3_aa: CASRNITYNEQFF

j_call: TRBJ1-5
cdr3_length: 17
d_call: TRBD1
v_call: TRBV19
cdr3_aa: CASSITTGGVGNQPQHF

j_call: TRBJ1-1
cdr3_length: 16
d_call: TRBD1
v_call: TRBV27
cdr3_aa: CASSLGQGAMGTEAFF

j_call: TRBJ1-1
cdr3_length: 15
d_call: .
v_call: TRBV2
cdr3_aa: CASSGPRGMNTEAFF

j_call: TRBJ1-5
cdr3_length: 15
d_call: .
v_call: TRBV5-1
cdr3_aa: CASSLAGTDNQPQHF

j_call: TRBJ2-1
cdr3_length: 16
d_call: TRBD2
v_call: TRBV7-6
cdr3_aa: CASSFSETSGYNEQFF

j_call: TRBJ1-2
cdr3_length: 13
d_call: .
v_call: TRBV6-1
cdr3_aa: CASTAGKVIGYTF

j_call: TRBJ2-5
cdr3_length: 11
d_call: .
v_call: TRBV7-3
cdr3_aa: CASSCIETQYF

j_call: TRBJ2-5
cdr3_length: 12
d_call: .
v_call: TRBV7-7
cdr3_aa: CASCDSQETQYF

j_call: TRBJ2-4
cdr3_length: 16
d_call: .
v_call: TRBV19
cdr3_aa: CASSTRRQDAKNIQYF

j_call: TRBJ1-5
cdr3_length: 16
d_call: .
v_call: TRBV19
cdr3_aa: CASRFNGGVGNQPQHF

j_call: TRBJ1-2
cdr3_length: 15
d_call: .
v_call: TRBV5-1
cdr3_aa: CASSFDQGNPYGYTF